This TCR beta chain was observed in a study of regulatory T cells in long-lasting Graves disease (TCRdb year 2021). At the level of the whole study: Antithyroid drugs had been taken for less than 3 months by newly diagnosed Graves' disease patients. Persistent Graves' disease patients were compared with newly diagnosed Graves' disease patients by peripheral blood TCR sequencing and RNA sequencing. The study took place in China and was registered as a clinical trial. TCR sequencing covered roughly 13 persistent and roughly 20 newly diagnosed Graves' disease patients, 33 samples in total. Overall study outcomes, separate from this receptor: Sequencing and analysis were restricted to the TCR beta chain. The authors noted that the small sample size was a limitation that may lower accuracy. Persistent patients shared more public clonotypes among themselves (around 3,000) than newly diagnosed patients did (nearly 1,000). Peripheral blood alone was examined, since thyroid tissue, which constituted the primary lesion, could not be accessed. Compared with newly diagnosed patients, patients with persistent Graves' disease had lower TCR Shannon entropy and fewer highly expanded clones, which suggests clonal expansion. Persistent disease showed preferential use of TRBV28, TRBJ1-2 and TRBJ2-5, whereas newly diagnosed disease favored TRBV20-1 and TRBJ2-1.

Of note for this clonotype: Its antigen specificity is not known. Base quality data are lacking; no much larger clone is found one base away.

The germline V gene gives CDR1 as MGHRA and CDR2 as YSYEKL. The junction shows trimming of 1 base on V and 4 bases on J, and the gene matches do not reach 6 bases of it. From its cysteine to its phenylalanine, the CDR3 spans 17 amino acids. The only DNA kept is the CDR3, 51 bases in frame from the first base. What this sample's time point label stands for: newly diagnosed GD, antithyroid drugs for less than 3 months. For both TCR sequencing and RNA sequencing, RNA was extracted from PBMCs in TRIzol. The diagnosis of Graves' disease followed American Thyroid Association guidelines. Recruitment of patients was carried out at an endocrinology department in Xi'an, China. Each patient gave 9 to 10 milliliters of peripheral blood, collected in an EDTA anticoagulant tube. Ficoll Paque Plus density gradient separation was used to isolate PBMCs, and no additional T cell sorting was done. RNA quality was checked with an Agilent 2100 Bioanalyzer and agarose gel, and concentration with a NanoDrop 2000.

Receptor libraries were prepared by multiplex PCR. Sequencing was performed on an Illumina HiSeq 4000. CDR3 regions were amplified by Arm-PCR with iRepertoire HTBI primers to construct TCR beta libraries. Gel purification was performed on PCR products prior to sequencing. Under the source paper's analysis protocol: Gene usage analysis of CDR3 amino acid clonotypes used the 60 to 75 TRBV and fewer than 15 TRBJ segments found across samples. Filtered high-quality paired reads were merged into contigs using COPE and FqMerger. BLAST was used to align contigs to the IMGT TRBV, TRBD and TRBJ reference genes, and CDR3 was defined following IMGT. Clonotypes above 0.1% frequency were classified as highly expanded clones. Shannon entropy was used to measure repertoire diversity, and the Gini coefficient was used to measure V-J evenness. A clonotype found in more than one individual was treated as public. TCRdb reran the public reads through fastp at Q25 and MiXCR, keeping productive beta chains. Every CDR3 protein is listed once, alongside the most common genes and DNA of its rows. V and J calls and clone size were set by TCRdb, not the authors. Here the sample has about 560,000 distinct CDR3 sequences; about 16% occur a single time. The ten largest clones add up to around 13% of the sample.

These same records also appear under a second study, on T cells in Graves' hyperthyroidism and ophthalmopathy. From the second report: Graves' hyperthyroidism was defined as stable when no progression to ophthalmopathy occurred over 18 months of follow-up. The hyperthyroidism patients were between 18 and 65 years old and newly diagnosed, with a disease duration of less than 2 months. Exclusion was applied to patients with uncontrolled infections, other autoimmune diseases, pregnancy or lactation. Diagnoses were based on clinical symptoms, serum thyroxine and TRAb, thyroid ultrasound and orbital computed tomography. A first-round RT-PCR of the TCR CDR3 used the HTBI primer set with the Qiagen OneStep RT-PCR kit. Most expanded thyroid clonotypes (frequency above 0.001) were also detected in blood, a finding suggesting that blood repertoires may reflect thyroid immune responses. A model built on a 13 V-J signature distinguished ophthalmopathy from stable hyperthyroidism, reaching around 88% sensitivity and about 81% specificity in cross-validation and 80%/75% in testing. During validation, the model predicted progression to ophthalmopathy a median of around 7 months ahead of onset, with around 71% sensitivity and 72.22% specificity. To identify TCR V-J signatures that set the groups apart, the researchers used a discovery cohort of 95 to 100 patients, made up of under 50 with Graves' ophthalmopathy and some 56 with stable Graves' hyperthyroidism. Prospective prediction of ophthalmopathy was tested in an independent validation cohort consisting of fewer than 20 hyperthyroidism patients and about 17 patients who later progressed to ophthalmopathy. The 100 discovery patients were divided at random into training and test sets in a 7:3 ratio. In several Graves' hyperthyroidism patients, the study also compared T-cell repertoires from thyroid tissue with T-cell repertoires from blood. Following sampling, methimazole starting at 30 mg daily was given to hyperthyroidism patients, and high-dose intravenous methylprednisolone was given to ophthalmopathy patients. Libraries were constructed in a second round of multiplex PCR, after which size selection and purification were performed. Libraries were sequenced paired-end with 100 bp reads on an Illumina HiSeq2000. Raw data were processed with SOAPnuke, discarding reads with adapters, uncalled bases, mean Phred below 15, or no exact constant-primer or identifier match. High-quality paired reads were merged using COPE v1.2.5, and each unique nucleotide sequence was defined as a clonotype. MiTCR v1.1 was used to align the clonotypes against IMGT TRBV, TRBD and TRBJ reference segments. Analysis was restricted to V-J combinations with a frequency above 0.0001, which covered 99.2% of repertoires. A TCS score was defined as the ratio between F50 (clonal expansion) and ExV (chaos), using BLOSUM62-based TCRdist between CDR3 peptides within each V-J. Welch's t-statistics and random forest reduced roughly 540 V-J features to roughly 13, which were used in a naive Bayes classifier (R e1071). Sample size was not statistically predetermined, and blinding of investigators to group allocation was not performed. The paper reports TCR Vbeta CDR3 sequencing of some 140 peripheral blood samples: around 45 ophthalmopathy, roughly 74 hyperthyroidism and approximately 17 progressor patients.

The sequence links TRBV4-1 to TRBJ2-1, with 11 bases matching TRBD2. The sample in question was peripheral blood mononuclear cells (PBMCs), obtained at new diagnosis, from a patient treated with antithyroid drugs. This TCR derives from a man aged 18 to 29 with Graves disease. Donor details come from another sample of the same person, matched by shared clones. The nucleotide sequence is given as TGCGCCAGCAGCCAAGCCGGACTAGCGGGTCTGTACAATGAGCAGTTCTTC. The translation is CASSQAGLAGLYNEQFF.